Included here is one T cell receptor beta chain sequence, with context. Its target is unknown. The data originate from a study of cytomegalovirus exposure and HLA in healthy donors. Notes on the study in general: Productive status was seen about 90% or about 30% of the time for most TCR beta V segments in an earlier analysis. The presence/absence work took it that sequencing depth was about the same across donors. Reportedly, fewer N-insertions than the roughly 700-donor mean appeared in an Asian-associated ancestry cluster in a later analysis. Testing in vitro showed three CMV-associated chains specific for CMV antigens.

Germline V gene sequence: CDR1 SGHTA, CDR2 FQGNSA. This CDR3 region has 14 residues. Trimming stripped 0 bases from V and 5 bases from J, with 10 bases between. The primer mix had 60 Vbeta and 13 Jbeta primers. TCRdb's table, derived via immunoSEQ multiplex PCR, lists solely in-frame clones and lacks some. Here the sample spans about 110,000 clones, about two thirds being singletons. The sequence was collected from a boy under 18 in good health and CMV-seronegative. Sequencing was done on a sample of PBMCs. The chain carries TRBV7-2 and TRBJ2-5, with D tentatively TRBD2 (5 bases). The CDR3 reads CASSLANGVETQYF. CDR3 nucleotides: TGTGCCAGCAGCTTAGCGAACGGGGTTGAGACCCAGTACTTC.